This T cell receptor (beta chain) was recovered during a study of T-cell reconstitution after alpha-beta-depleted transplantation in children. This CDR3 has 11 residues. Trimming removed 4 bases at V and 14 bases at J, with 12 bases between. Molecular barcoding with unique molecular identifiers was used for the TCRbeta library. From the PCR reads, TCRdb called clonotypes with MiXCR, one entry per CDR3 protein. The sample holds some 640,000 distinct CDR3 sequences, 15% to 20% seen once. The source material was PBMCs from the stem cell graft donor, sampled from the stem cell graft. This chain joins TRBV12-3 or TRBV12-4 and TRBJ2-1; no reliable D call. This sequence was found in a human donor who donated a stem cell graft to a child with acute myeloid leukemia. CDR3 in amino acids: CASSSPGPKFF. The CDR3 DNA reads as TGTGCCAGCAGTTCTCCCGGACCTAAGTTCTTC.